Detailed here is one T cell receptor beta chain. Produced via immunoSEQ multiplex PCR; TCRdb's table is partial and in-frame only. The repertoire holds 240,000 or so clones, around 87% seen once, with 3% to 3.5% in the top ten. This sample was taken from a study of blood T cell repertoires in COVID-19. Study as a whole: Researchers got acute and convalescent COVID-19 samples from the United States, Italy and Spain.

In germline, CDR1 is SNHLY, CDR2 FYNNEI. With 3 bases removed from V and 5 bases from J, the gap between germline ends came to 14 bases. The CDR3 is made up of 16 amino acids. The V gene is TRBV2, the J gene TRBJ1-6; a weak D match, TRBD1 (6 bases). The sequence was obtained from a woman aged 25 to 39 who had recovered from COVID-19. Sequencing input: peripheral blood. CDR3 sequence: CASSDLRGGNNSPLHF. In DNA, the CDR3 is TGTGCCAGCAGTGATTTAAGGGGGGGAAATAATTCACCCCTCCACTTT.